These 7 T cell receptor beta chains share one sample of origin, sequenced in a study of blood T cell repertoires in COVID-19. Clones were sequenced by immunoSEQ multiplex PCR, and TCRdb holds only the in-frame ones, with some missing. Among 250,000 or so clones, about 82% were seen once, and the ten largest hold about 2.1%. Sequencing input: PBMCs or T cells enriched from blood (not recorded which). All receptors come from a woman aged 45 to 65 who had recovered from COVID-19.

For this clone: One junction end disagrees with the germline gene, perhaps due to a read error. The chain carries TRBV2 and TRBJ2-1, with 7 bases matching TRBD1. The CDR3 loop spans 13 amino acids. Germline CDR1 SNHLY, CDR2 FYNNEI. The CDR3 sequence is CASSELTGPNNLF. The DNA of the CDR3 is TGTGCCAGCAGTGAATTGACAGGGCCTAATAATCTCTTC.

This chain joins TRBV4-1 and TRBJ2-7; 8 bases align to TRBD1. The CDR3 contains 13 residues. Germline assignment: CDR1 MGHRA and CDR2 YSYEKL. V trimming: 4 bases; J trimming: 3 bases; junction bases outside the gene matches: 2. This CDR3 is CASSPDRGYEQYF. The CDR3 DNA reads TGCGCCAGCAGCCCCGACAGGGGCTACGAGCAGTACTTC.

The rearrangement uses TRBV28 and TRBJ1-2; 7 positions match TRBD1. This CDR3 spans 13 amino acids. In germline, CDR1 is MDHEN, CDR2 SYDVKM. Germline trimming cut 5 bases from V and 4 bases from J; bases unmatched to any gene: 4. The CDR3 is CASSIQGGYGYTF. CDR3 coding DNA: TGTGCCAGCAGTATTCAGGGGGGCTATGGCTACACCTTC.

The V gene is TRBV19, the J gene TRBJ2-1; D ambiguous. The germline V and J ends were trimmed by 4 bases and 0 bases, with 10 bases remaining between them. Per the germline V gene, CDR1 is LNHDA and CDR2 is SQIVND (reference sequence). CDR3 length: 15 amino acids. CDR3 in DNA: TGTGCCAGTAGTACGCTCAAGAGCTCCTACAATGAGCAGTTCTTC. Its translation is CASSTLKSSYNEQFF.

V and J are TRBV7-2 and TRBJ2-7, with TRBD1 matching over 9 bases. V was pared by 5 bases and J by 0 bases, with 5 bases of the junction left unmatched. Germline CDR1 is SGHTA and CDR2 is FQGNSA. CDR3 length: 15 amino acids. The CDR3 spells CASSLRTGDSYEQYF. The CDR3 region has the DNA TGTGCCAGCAGCCTCCGGACAGGGGACTCCTACGAGCAGTACTTC.

The chain combines TRBV5-5 with TRBJ2-1; 7 positions match TRBD1. Germline assignment: CDR1 SGHKS and CDR2 YYEKEE (reference sequence). Trimming cost V 4 bases and J 3 bases; bases outside gene matches: 7. This CDR3 is 15 amino acids long. The CDR3 DNA reads as TGTGCCAGCAGCCAAGAGGACAGGAGCTACAATGAGCAGTTCTTC. Translating gives CASSQEDRSYNEQFF. Complete variable domain (other parts from reference TRBV5-5 and TRBJ2-1): DAGVTQSPTHLIKTRGQQVTLRCSPISGHKSVSWYQQVLGQGPQFIFQYYEKEERGRGNFPDRFSARQFPNYSSELNVNALLLGDSALYLCASSQEDRSYNEQFFGPGTRLTVL.

This chain connects TRBV7-2 to TRBJ2-5, with D perhaps matching TRBD2 (5 bases). CDR1 is SGHTA, CDR2 FQGNSA, per germline. The V end lost 4 bases, the J end lost 4 bases, and 19 bases lay between the germline ends. The CDR3 is 16 residues long. The chain's CDR3 is CASSSRGWAAGETQYF. The CDR3 nucleotides read TGTGCCAGCAGCTCCCGAGGGTGGGCAGCCGGAGAGACCCAGTACTTC. The whole variable domain, remainder taken from reference TRBV7-2 and TRBJ2-5, is GAGVSQSPSNKVTEKGKDVELRCDPISGHTALYWYRQSLGQGLEFLIYFQGNSAPDKSGLPSDRFSAERTGGSVSTLTIQRTQQEDSAVYLCASSSRGWAAGETQYFGPGTRLLVL.